This T cell receptor (beta chain) was captured by sequencing in a study of blood T cell repertoires in COVID-19. Overall study context: COVID-19 samples from acute and convalescent phases originated in the United States, Italy and Spain. PBMCs, B-cell-depleted T cells, or T cells were the source of the cDNA or gDNA that made up the material.

V lost 0 bases and J 3 bases, leaving 9 bases between the germline ends. Germline CDR1 reads SGHRS; CDR2 reads YFSETQ. There are 14 residues in the CDR3. Source study methods: Counts of nucleated cells, estimated from reference gene primer amplification, were obtained. TCRdb's table, derived via immunoSEQ multiplex PCR, lists solely in-frame clones and lacks some. V, J and clone size are taken as reported in that table, and D and trimming were inferred from the DNA itself. Of around 320,000 clones in the sample, approximately 88% were seen once. The source is a woman younger than 45 who had recovered from COVID-19. The sequenced sample was peripheral blood. This sequence joins TRBV5-1 and TRBJ2-5; TRBD1 might be the D (6 bases). For the CDR3, the DNA is TGCGCCAGCAGCTTGGAAGGACAGAAAGAGACCCAGTACTTC. Its protein product is CASSLEGQKETQYF.